These 20 T cell receptor beta chains were sequenced from one sample in a study of human T cells and chemical hapten exposure (dated by TCRdb to the early 2020s). Libraries were prepared through RACE. Sequenced on a NextSeq 500. The public reads were quality trimmed at Q25 with fastp and then assembled into clones with MiXCR by TCRdb, keeping productive beta chains. Each CDR3 protein appears once, grouped with its most common genes and DNA. Across this sample there are roughly 380,000 distinct CDR3 sequences, with around 6% seen only once. The ten most abundant clones make up about 6% of the sample. This specimen's time point label, interpreted: patch test 2, 6 weeks after DPC sensitization. The treatment or condition label, as the study defines it: therapeutic diphenylcyclopropenone sensitization with weekly scalp DPC. Sequenced here: whole blood, sampled in connection with sensitization to the hapten diphenylcyclopropenone (DPC). All receptors derive from a young woman with alopecia areata. Some clones in this sample may be carry-over from other donors' samples.

As concerns this clonotype: A junction boundary mismatches the germline segment, possibly from a read error. The CDR3 protein is CASSSGTAAGGLFF. The DNA of the CDR3 is TGTGCCAGCAGTTCCGGGACGGCAGCCGGGGGGCTGTTTTTT. The gene calls are TRBV2 and TRBJ2-2, with D possibly being TRBD2 (6 bases). Looked up from germline, CDR1 is SNHLY and CDR2 is FYNNEI. This CDR3 is built from 14 residues.

This clonotype was recorded many times. The chain combines TRBV25-1 with TRBJ1-4; tentatively, D is TRBD1 (6 bases). V was shortened by 3 bases and J by 10 bases, with 12 bases between the two germline ends. Germline CDR1 and CDR2: MGHDK and SYGVNS. The CDR3 is 13 amino acids. The CDR3 DNA follows: TGTGCCAGCAGTGAGGGGGGGCGCGGAAAACTGTTTTTT. This encodes CASSEGGRGKLFF.

DNA of the CDR3: TGTGCCAGCAGCCGGACAGGGGGGCACTACGAGCAGTACTTC. Its protein is CASSRTGGHYEQYF. The V and J genes are TRBV3-1 and TRBJ2-7; 10 bases map to TRBD1. CDR1 is LGHDT, CDR2 YNNKEL, per germline (reference sequence). V was pared by 4 bases and J by 3 bases, with 3 bases of the junction left unmatched. This CDR3 spans 14 amino acids.

This clonotype was seen at least ten times. The chain links TRBV7-6 to TRBJ2-5; D not resolved. This CDR3 has 11 amino acids. V was pared by 5 bases and J by 7 bases, with 8 bases between. The germline V gene has CDR1 SGHVS and CDR2 FNYEAQ. The DNA of the CDR3 is TGTGCCAGCAGCGACCACTCGACCCAGTACTTC. It encodes CASSDHSTQYF.

The chain joins TRBV3-1 to TRBJ2-3; perhaps D is TRBD1 or TRBD2 (6 bases each). Germline V gene sequence: CDR1 LGHDT, CDR2 YNNKEL (reference sequence). Trimming removed 2 bases from V and 4 bases from J, with 13 bases in between. The CDR3 totals 15 residues. For the CDR3, the DNA is TGTGCCAGCAGCCAAACGGGGGCAGGCGCAGATACGCAGTATTTT. Translating gives CASSQTGAGADTQYF.

This clonotype has only a few counts. The rearrangement joins TRBV28 to TRBJ2-3; 9 bases fit TRBD2. There are 14 residues in the CDR3. Germline V gene sequence: CDR1 MDHEN, CDR2 SYDVKM. With V trimmed by 9 bases and J by 3 bases, 7 bases remained unmatched. In nucleotides, the CDR3 is TGTGCCAGTGAAGCGGGGGGAACTACAGATACGCAGTATTTT. Its translation is CASEAGGTTDTQYF.

The chain employs TRBV6-5 and TRBJ2-7; 10 positions match TRBD1. Losses at the gene ends were 2 bases for V and 3 bases for J; bases not matched to a gene: 1. The CDR3 runs to 14 residues. CDR1 is MNHEY, CDR2 SVGAGI, per germline. The CDR3 coding sequence is TGTGCCAGCAGTTACGACAGGGGGCTCTACGAGCAGTACTTC. It codes for CASSYDRGLYEQYF.

The chain joins TRBV6-6 to TRBJ2-1; no reliable D call. Between the trimmed V and J ends, which lost 0 bases and 10 bases, there was a span of 16 bases. The germline V gene has CDR1 MNHNY and CDR2 SVGAGI (reference sequence). This CDR3 region has 15 residues. CDR3 in DNA: TGTGCCAGCAGTTACTCGTATGGACCGGGCCACGAGCAGTTCTTC. Translation gives CASSYSYGPGHEQFF.

This clonotype was seen more than once but under ten times. The chain combines TRBV6-5 with TRBJ2-2; D is uncertain. Trimming stripped 0 bases from V and 0 bases from J, with 5 bases between. CDR1 and CDR2 (germline): MNHEY, SVGAGI. This CDR3 has 15 residues. CDR3 nucleotide sequence: TGTGCCAGCAGTTACTCTCAAACGAACACCGGGGAGCTGTTTTTT. Its protein is CASSYSQTNTGELFF.

The chain carries TRBV24-1 and TRBJ2-3, with 8 bases identical to TRBD2. This CDR3 has 15 residues. Germline V lookup: CDR1 KGHDR, CDR2 SFDVKD. V lost 6 bases, J lost 2 bases, and 6 bases stayed unmatched. CDR3 bases: TGTGCCACCAGTCCTCCGGGGGGGGCCACAGATACGCAGTATTTT. This sequence encodes CATSPPGGATDTQYF.

The rearrangement uses TRBV5-1 and TRBJ2-4, with 9 bases matching TRBD1. This CDR3 is 13 amino acids long. The germline V gene encodes CDR1 SGHRS and CDR2 YFSETQ. The trim removed 3 bases at V and 9 bases at J, leaving 4 bases unmatched. DNA for the CDR3: TGCGCCAGCAGCTGGGGACAGGGCGGCATTCAGTACTTC. Amino acids: CASSWGQGGIQYF.

This clonotype was detected ten times or more. The genes are TRBV6-5 and TRBJ1-1, with unresolved D. Germline V lookup: CDR1 MNHEY, CDR2 SVGAGI. The CDR3 runs 15 residues. V was trimmed by 0 bases and J by 3 bases, leaving 11 bases between them. This chain's CDR3 is CASSYSWRSDTEAFF. CDR3 DNA sequence: TGTGCCAGCAGTTACTCGTGGAGGTCGGACACTGAAGCTTTCTTT.

The table lists this clonotype with a few counts. J is TRBJ2-7 and V is TRBV19, with D perhaps TRBD1 (5 bases). Germline CDR1 LNHDA, CDR2 SQIVND (reference sequence). The CDR3 length is 17 residues. V was clipped by 5 bases and J by 5 bases, with 25 bases between them. Here the CDR3 reads CASSSPPVDRQPHEQYF. The CDR3 DNA sequence: TGTGCCAGTAGTTCCCCACCCGTCGACAGACAGCCCCACGAGCAGTACTTC.

The sample holds many counts of this clonotype. The genes are TRBV28 and TRBJ1-4; weak D call: TRBD1 (5 bases). Per germline, CDR1 MDHEN and CDR2 SYDVKM. Trimming shortened V by 3 bases and J by 5 bases, and 13 bases separated the two germline ends. The CDR3 covers 15 residues. The CDR3 DNA reads as TGTGCCAGCAGTTTCGGGGCGGCAGCAAATGAAAAACTGTTTTTT. It is translated as CASSFGAAANEKLFF.

This chain links TRBV12-3 or TRBV12-4 with TRBJ1-2; TRBD1 matches 9 bases. Trimming at V came to 5 bases and at J to 8 bases, leaving 15 bases not matched to a gene. This CDR3 has 16 amino acids. CDR3 in DNA: TGTGCCAGCAGTCGCTCGACCAGGACAGGGGCTATAGGCTACACCTTC. Residues: CASSRSTRTGAIGYTF.

The chain uses TRBV12-3 or TRBV12-4 and TRBJ2-3; TRBD2 agrees at 9 bases. The CDR3 spans 14 residues. V was clipped by 3 bases and J by 8 bases; unmatched bases: 6. CDR3 coding DNA: TGTGCCAGCAGTTTGGGGACTAGCTATGGTACGCAGTATTTT. Its protein product is CASSLGTSYGTQYF.

This clonotype was observed a few times. The J gene is TRBJ2-3, the V gene TRBV24-1; D uncertain. This CDR3 region has 13 residues. Trimming pared 9 bases from V and 0 bases from J, leaving 9 bases between. Germline V CDR1 and CDR2: KGHDR, SFDVKD. CDR3 DNA sequence: TGTGCCACCGCCGACGGTAGCACAGATACGCAGTATTTT. This codes for CATADGSTDTQYF.

In this sample, this clonotype turned up a few times. The chain uses TRBV27 and TRBJ2-2; 8 bases are a match to TRBD1. This CDR3 region has 15 residues. The J segment lost 1 base and the V segment lost 10 bases, leaving 8 bases of the junction unmatched. CDR1 is MNHEY and CDR2 is SMNVEV in the germline V gene (reference sequence). The CDR3 nucleotides are TGTGCCAACCATACGGGGACAGGGAACACCGGGGAGCTGTTTTTT. This translates into CANHTGTGNTGELFF.

This clonotype was seen at least ten times. V is TRBV12-3 or TRBV12-4 and J is TRBJ2-5; TRBD1 agrees at 7 bases. The CDR3 has 15 residues. Germline trimming cut 4 bases from V and 2 bases from J; bases unmatched to any gene: 7. The CDR3 DNA is TGTGCCAGCAGTTCGACGACAGGGTCGCAAGAGACCCAGTACTTC. This sequence encodes CASSSTTGSQETQYF.

This clonotype was picked up many times. The V call is TRBV7-2, the J call TRBJ1-6; 7 bases are shared with TRBD1. V was pared by 1 base and J by 7 bases, with 4 bases of the junction left unmatched. Germline V gene sequence: CDR1 SGHTA, CDR2 FQGNSA. The CDR3 is made up of 15 amino acids. CDR3 in DNA: TGTGCCAGCAGCTTAGAGGGGGCGCAGAATTCACCCCTCCACTTT. Its protein product is CASSLEGAQNSPLHF.